This T cell receptor beta chain comes out of a study of blood T cell repertoires in COVID-19. Overall study: Some COVID-19 samples were acute and others convalescent; all came from the United States, Italy and Spain. PBMCs, B-cell-depleted T cells, or T cells provided the cDNA or gDNA that made up the material.

In the authors' workflow: Cell counts per sample came from amplifying reference gene primers. Sequencing used immunoSEQ multiplex PCR; TCRdb keeps in-frame clones, though not all of them. That table supplies the V and J calls and clone size; D and trimming were determined from the DNA. The sample records about 140,000 clones, approximately 82% being singletons. The germline gives CDR1 LGHNA, CDR2 YNFKEQ. The V end lost 4 bases, the J end lost 5 bases, and 20 bases lay between the germline ends. The CDR3 runs to 16 residues. The chain joins TRBV4-2 to TRBJ1-1, with TRBD1 as a possible D gene (6 bases). This receptor was identified in a man aged 60 to 75 who had recovered from COVID-19. Sequencing was carried out using peripheral blood. The CDR3 here is CASSRSGGGRGTEAFF. In DNA, the CDR3 is TGTGCCAGCAGCCGATCGGGAGGGGGGCGAGGTACTGAAGCTTTCTTT.